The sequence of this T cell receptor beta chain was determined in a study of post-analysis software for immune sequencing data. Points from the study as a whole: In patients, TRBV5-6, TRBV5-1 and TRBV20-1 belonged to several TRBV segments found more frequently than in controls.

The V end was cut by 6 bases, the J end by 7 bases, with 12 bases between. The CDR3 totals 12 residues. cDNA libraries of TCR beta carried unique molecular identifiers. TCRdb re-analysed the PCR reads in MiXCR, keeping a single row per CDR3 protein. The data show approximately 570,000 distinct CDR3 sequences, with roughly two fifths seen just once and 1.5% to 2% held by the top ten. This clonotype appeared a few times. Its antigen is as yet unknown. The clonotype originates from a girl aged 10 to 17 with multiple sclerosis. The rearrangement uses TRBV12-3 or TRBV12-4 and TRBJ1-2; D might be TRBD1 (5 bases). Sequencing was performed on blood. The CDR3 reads CASRIGDRGYTF. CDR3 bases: TGTGCCAGCAGGATAGGGGATCGTGGCTACACCTTC.